This T cell receptor beta chain originates from a study of blood T cell repertoires in COVID-19. Whole-study context: Acute and convalescent COVID-19 samples came from the United States, Italy and Spain. T cells, B-cell-depleted T cells, or PBMCs supplied cDNA or gDNA.

Original handling: The assay estimated nucleated cells by amplifying reference gene primers. TCRdb's copy holds only in-frame clones and misses some; the assay was immunoSEQ multiplex PCR. Clonal size and the V and J genes are those of that table, whereas D and trimming came from the DNA. Here the sample spans approximately 300,000 clones, approximately 90% being singletons. The origin of this receptor is a woman in her thirties or forties with acute or convalescent COVID-19. Sample: peripheral blood.

CDR3 residues: CAITRTGGDTEAFF. As DNA, the CDR3 is TGTGCCATCACTAGGACAGGGGGAGACACTGAAGCTTTCTTT. The chain employs TRBV10-3 and TRBJ1-1; 10 bases match TRBD1. Germline CDR1 is ENHRY and CDR2 is SYGVKD. V lost 7 bases to trimming and J lost 3 bases; unmatched junction nucleotides: 5. CDR3 length: 14 residues.